A selection of T cell receptor beta chains follows, all from one sample in a study of tumor-infiltrating lymphocytes in primary liver carcinoma. TCRdb independently ran MiXCR on the multiplex PCR reads; one entry per CDR3 protein. The sample has roughly 120,000 distinct CDR3 sequences, 65% to 75% seen once. The sequencing sample was made of tumor-adjacent normal liver tissue. Receptors originate from a woman aged 55-69 years with primary liver carcinoma and hepatitis B virus infection. Both conserved end residues are part of each CDR3. The D gene is left open where the match is weak. Size tells how often a clone was seen (once, few, many) or the class of an expanded clone, and some rows leave it out.

cdr3_nt: TGTGCCAGCAGCTTACTCTTGGGACTAGTAGGAGAGACCCAGTACTTC
cdr3_aa: CASSLLLGLVGETQYF
d_call: TRBD2
cdr3_length: 16
j_call: TRBJ2-5
clone_size: many
v_call: TRBV7-8

cdr3_nt: TGTGCCAGCAGTTACTCGCCCCCGGGACAGTATAGCAATCAGCCCCAGCATTTT
cdr3_aa: CASSYSPPGQYSNQPQHF
d_call: TRBD1
cdr3_length: 18
j_call: TRBJ1-5
clone_size: many
v_call: TRBV6-5

cdr3_nt: TGTGCCAGCAGTCGGGATAGCAGCTATGAGCAGTTCTTC
cdr3_aa: CASSRDSSYEQFF
d_call: -
cdr3_length: 13
j_call: TRBJ2-1
clone_size: -
v_call: TRBV4-2

cdr3_nt: TGTACCAGTAGCTTAGTGGGTTACACCGGGGAGCTGTTTTTT
cdr3_aa: CTSSLVGYTGELFF
d_call: -
cdr3_length: 14
j_call: TRBJ2-2
clone_size: once
v_call: TRBV7-3

cdr3_nt: TGTGCCAGCAGTTCCGGGACTAGCGGTTGGGGCTCCTACAATGAGCAGTTCTTC
cdr3_aa: CASSSGTSGWGSYNEQFF
d_call: TRBD2
cdr3_length: 18
j_call: TRBJ2-1
clone_size: many
v_call: TRBV6-6

cdr3_nt: TGTCTCAGCACCTTAGATCGAGGAGATACGCAGTATTTT
cdr3_aa: CLSTLDRGDTQYF
d_call: -
cdr3_length: 13
j_call: TRBJ2-3
clone_size: -
v_call: TRBV11-2

cdr3_nt: TGCACCAGCAGCGAAGGAGGGACCACTAGCTACGAGAAGTACTTC
cdr3_aa: CTSSEGGTTSYEKYF
d_call: -
cdr3_length: 15
j_call: TRBJ2-7
clone_size: -
v_call: TRBV11-2

cdr3_nt: TGTACCAGCACTAGACAACTAGCGGGAGTCGAGCAGTACTTC
cdr3_aa: CTSTRQLAGVEQYF
d_call: TRBD2
cdr3_length: 14
j_call: TRBJ2-7
clone_size: -
v_call: TRBV12-3/TRBV12-4

cdr3_nt: TGCGCCAGCAGCCAAGCCACAGTGTTGGCCGGGGAGCCGTTTTTT
cdr3_aa: CASSQATVLAGEPFF
d_call: -
cdr3_length: 15
j_call: TRBJ2-2
clone_size: -
v_call: TRBV4-1

cdr3_nt: TGTGCCAGCAGCCAACACGGACAGAGCTCCTACAATGAGCAGGTCTTC
cdr3_aa: CASSQHGQSSYNEQVF
d_call: -
cdr3_length: 16
j_call: TRBJ2-1
clone_size: -
v_call: TRBV4-2

cdr3_nt: TGTGCCAGCATCTCATCGATCACCCCGGCAGCTTTCTTT
cdr3_aa: CASISSITPAAFF
d_call: -
cdr3_length: 13
j_call: TRBJ1-1
clone_size: -
v_call: TRBV7-9

cdr3_nt: TGTACCAGCAGTGGCGTGGTCGCCGGGGAGCCGTTTTTT
cdr3_aa: CTSSGVVAGEPFF
d_call: -
cdr3_length: 13
j_call: TRBJ2-2
clone_size: -
v_call: TRBV6-1

cdr3_nt: TGTGCCAGCAGCTCAGGGCAGTCTAATGAGCAGTTCTTC
cdr3_aa: CASSSGQSNEQFF
d_call: -
cdr3_length: 13
j_call: TRBJ2-1
clone_size: -
v_call: TRBV11-3

cdr3_nt: TGTGCCAGCTCACCAGCTAGCGGGAGGTCCTACGAGCAGTACTTC
cdr3_aa: CASSPASGRSYEQYF
d_call: TRBD2
cdr3_length: 15
j_call: TRBJ2-7
clone_size: few
v_call: TRBV18

cdr3_nt: TGCGCCAGCAGGGCCCTCGAGTCCGTGAATGGGGAGTTCTTC
cdr3_aa: CASRALESVNGEFF
d_call: -
cdr3_length: 14
j_call: TRBJ2-1
clone_size: -
v_call: TRBV10-2

cdr3_nt: TGTGCCGGCAGTCACTCGGCCGGAAACACTGAAGCTTTCTTT
cdr3_aa: CAGSHSAGNTEAFF
d_call: -
cdr3_length: 14
j_call: TRBJ1-1
clone_size: once
v_call: TRBV6-5

cdr3_nt: TGTGCCAGCAGCCGATCGAGCAGGGACTATGGCTACACCTTC
cdr3_aa: CASSRSSRDYGYTF
d_call: -
cdr3_length: 14
j_call: TRBJ1-2
clone_size: -
v_call: TRBV4-2

cdr3_nt: TGCAGCGTAGGGACTAGCGTCACTGGGGAGCTGTTTTTT
cdr3_aa: CSVGTSVTGELFF
d_call: TRBD2
cdr3_length: 13
j_call: TRBJ2-2
clone_size: -
v_call: TRBV29-1

cdr3_nt: TGTGCCAGCAGCTTAGATGCCCTTTTAGGGGACACCGAGGGGCGGACTGATGCTTTCTTT
cdr3_aa: CASSLDALLGDTEGRTDAFF
d_call: -
cdr3_length: 20
j_call: TRBJ1-1
clone_size: -
v_call: TRBV11-2

cdr3_nt: TGTGCCGGCAGCTTAGATCAGCAAGGTATAGTCTACAATGAGCAATTCTTC
cdr3_aa: CAGSLDQQGIVYNEQFF
d_call: -
cdr3_length: 17
j_call: TRBJ2-1
clone_size: -
v_call: TRBV11-2

cdr3_nt: TGTGTCAGCAGCTTAGGGGACGCATGGGCCAACGTCCTGACTTTC
cdr3_aa: CVSSLGDAWANVLTF
d_call: -
cdr3_length: 15
j_call: TRBJ2-6
clone_size: -
v_call: TRBV11-2

cdr3_nt: TGCGCCAGTAGCCAAGATCGGGCTGGTGTCTGGGGTAACTATGGCTACACCTTC
cdr3_aa: CASSQDRAGVWGNYGYTF
d_call: -
cdr3_length: 18
j_call: TRBJ1-2
clone_size: -
v_call: TRBV4-1

cdr3_nt: TGTGCCAGCAGCCAAGGGACTAGGTACACCGGGGAGCTGTTTTTT
cdr3_aa: CASSQGTRYTGELFF
d_call: TRBD2
cdr3_length: 15
j_call: TRBJ2-2
clone_size: many
v_call: TRBV4-2

cdr3_nt: TGTGCCAGCACCAACCCAGGGGAGACCGCGAACACCGGGGAGCTGTTTTTT
cdr3_aa: CASTNPGETANTGELFF
d_call: -
cdr3_length: 17
j_call: TRBJ2-2
clone_size: many
v_call: TRBV7-9